The present entry profiles one T cell receptor (beta chain) with its context. This clonotype was seen a handful of times. Its antigen is currently not known. No quality values exist for individual bases; no much larger clone is one base distant. The data were obtained in a study of T-cell memory formation after mild COVID-19 (dated by TCRdb to the early 2020s). In terms of the full investigation: Most TCR sequence clusters were specific to one of the two donors. The cohort was made up of two young adult volunteers, one female and one male, who were previously healthy. T-cell clones expanding and contracting after mild COVID-19 in two donors were tracked by longitudinal TCRalpha and TCRbeta repertoire sequencing.

What the research found in general, with its limitations: Contracting CD4+ clones were located mainly in the CM and EM memory subsets, whereas CD8+ clones were found to be enriched in EMRA. Some responding clones were detected in pre-infection memory, which suggested that pre-existing cross-reactive memory T cells had joined the SARS-CoV-2 response. Clones that contracted from day 15 to 85 showed balanced CD4/CD8 phenotypes, whereas a second wave of clones that expanded from day 15 to 37 leaned towards CD4+. Whether the second-wave clones peaking on day 37 were SARS-CoV-2 specific was not confirmed. Only a couple of mild cases were covered by the study, and larger cohorts that include severe cases with pre-infection samples were considered necessary.

PBMCs were isolated by Ficoll-Paque density gradient centrifugation. The V end loses 5 bases and the J end loses 2 bases, and a stretch of 9 bases separates them. From cysteine to phenylalanine, the CDR3 is 14 amino acids long. CDR3 DNA only is kept here, 42 bases in frame from base 1. Via the germline V gene, CDR1 is ENHRY and CDR2 SYGVKD. Sequencing took place on an Illumina NovaSeq 6000. cDNA libraries for TCRalpha and TCRbeta were prepared by 5'RACE using constant-segment primers, with sample barcodes and unique molecular identifiers added. RNA was extracted from every sample with Trizol reagent. The libraries were amplified in two PCR steps, and the second step added a second sample barcode and Illumina TruSeq adapters. Sequencing of the libraries was done on an Illumina NovaSeq, producing 2 x 150 bp paired-end reads. The study's own analysis went as follows. Demultiplexing of reads and collapsing into UMI-guided consensus sequences were performed with migec v1.2.7. Using mixcr v2.1.11, the UMI consensuses were aligned to TRA and TRB V and J templates and assembled into clonotypes. Clonotypes were classified as expanded or contracted when called significant by both edgeR and NoisET, with noise models trained on biological replicates. For edgeR calls, the thresholds were a false discovery rate-adjusted p below 0.01 and a log2 fold-change of 1. As an exploratory analysis of dynamics, max-normalized trajectories of the 1000 most abundant clonotypes were examined by PCA with hierarchical clustering. The CD4 or CD8 phenotype of responding clones was assigned using the separately sequenced CD4+ and CD8+ repertoires. TCRdb reran the public reads through fastp at Q25 and MiXCR, keeping productive beta chains. Rows are combined by CDR3 protein, so each entry shows the most common genes and DNA. The V and J calls reflect TCRdb's pipeline rather than the authors' work. The sample table records fewer than 650,000 distinct CDR3 sequences; approximately 15% of these occur just once. The ten largest clonotypes hold 8.1% of the sample.

The V gene is TRBV10-3 and the J gene is TRBJ2-2; there is no confident call for the D gene. The material sequenced was PBMCs or a T cell subset sorted from them (not recorded which). The TCR was taken from an adult woman who had mild COVID-19 (a few samples of this study predate the infection). The sample titles of this study are shuffled in the database, so cell type and time point are left out; the donor was told from shared clones. The CDR3 has the sequence CAISPSLNTGELFF. DNA sequence: TGTGCCATCAGTCCCAGCCTAAACACCGGGGAGCTGTTTTTT.